Below are 8 T cell receptor beta chains sequenced from a single sample in a study of blood T cell repertoires in COVID-19. Produced via immunoSEQ multiplex PCR; TCRdb's table is partial and in-frame only. Here the sample spans under 300,000 clones, roughly nine tenths being singletons. The sequenced sample was peripheral blood. Receptors originate from a man in his 60s who had recovered from COVID-19.

This clone was seen more than once but under ten times. The J gene is TRBJ2-2, the V gene TRBV7-9; 11 bases map to TRBD1. This CDR3 spans 15 amino acids. V trimming: 2 bases; J trimming: 6 bases; junction bases outside the gene matches: 2. Germline CDR1 and CDR2: SEHNR and FQNEAQ (reference sequence). CDR3 DNA sequence: TGTGCCAGCAGCTTACCGGGACAGGGGGCCGGGGAGCTGTTTTTT. It codes for CASSLPGQGAGELFF.

This sequence joins TRBV11-3 and TRBJ2-2, with 8 bases matching TRBD1. There are 14 residues in the CDR3. The V segment lost 5 bases and the J segment 6 bases; nucleotides outside the gene matches: 5. Germline CDR1 is SGHNT and CDR2 is YENEEA. The CDR3 DNA follows: TGTGCCAGCAGCCATTTACAGGGGGCCGGGGAGCTGTTTTTT. Amino acids: CASSHLQGAGELFF.

The rearrangement joins TRBV5-1 to TRBJ1-6; a possible D gene is TRBD1 (6 bases). The germline CDR1 and CDR2 sequences are SGHRS and YFSETQ. CDR3 size: 16 residues. The V end was cut by 4 bases, the J end by 5 bases, with 16 bases between. The CDR3 DNA follows: TGCGCCAGCAGCCTGAATCCAGGGGCGAATAATTCACCCCTCCACTTT. Translation: CASSLNPGANNSPLHF.

In this sample, this clone turned up once. V usage is TRBV9 and J usage is TRBJ2-2, with 8 bases fitting TRBD1. There are 14 residues in the CDR3. Germline V gene sequence: CDR1 SGDLS, CDR2 YYNGEE. V lost 1 base and J lost 6; bases outside the gene matches: 2. The CDR3: CASSVQGAAGELFF. In DNA form, the CDR3 reads TGTGCCAGCAGCGTACAGGGGGCGGCCGGGGAGCTGTTTTTT.

This sequence joins TRBV5-1 and TRBJ2-3; no clear D gene. CDR3 length: 15 residues. The V end was cut by 3 bases, the J end by 1 base, with 12 bases between. Germline values: CDR1 SGHRS, CDR2 YFSETQ. The CDR3 nucleotides read TGCGCCAGCAGCTCGACGGGTACCCGCACAGATACGCAGTATTTT. Encoded protein: CASSSTGTRTDTQYF. The full variable domain, completed using reference TRBV5-1 and TRBJ2-3, is KAGVTQTPRYLIKTRGQQVTLSCSPISGHRSVSWYQQTPGQGLQFLFEYFSETQRNKGNFPGRFSGRQFSNSRSEMNVSTLELGDSALYLCASSSTGTRTDTQYFGPGTRLTVL.

This rearrangement joins TRBV30 to TRBJ1-3; unclear D gene. Germline CDR1 is GTSNPN and CDR2 is SVGIG (reference sequence). The length of the CDR3 is 12 residues. V was cut by 3 bases and J by 4 bases, with 7 bases left in between. This CDR3 is CAWSELGNTIYF. The CDR3 DNA reads TGTGCCTGGAGCGAACTAGGAAACACCATATATTTT.

J is TRBJ2-7 and V is TRBV19; a weak D match, TRBD1 (6 bases). In germline, CDR1 is LNHDA, CDR2 SQIVND (reference sequence). The CDR3 has 15 residues. V was cut by 4 bases and J by 2 bases, with 15 bases left in between. DNA for the CDR3: TGTGCCAGTAGTACCTCACACAGGGCTCCCTACGAGCAGTACTTC. Its translation is CASSTSHRAPYEQYF.

This clone was counted a single time. The CDR3 DNA sequence: TGTGCCAGCAGCGCCGGGGGAAACTCCTACAATGAGCAGTTCTTC. Translated: CASSAGGNSYNEQFF. This chain links TRBV9 with TRBJ2-1; D possibly corresponds to TRBD2 (6 bases). Trimming stripped 3 bases from V and 0 bases from J, with 10 bases between. The CDR3 loop spans 15 amino acids. Germline V gene data show CDR1 as SGDLS and CDR2 as YYNGEE.